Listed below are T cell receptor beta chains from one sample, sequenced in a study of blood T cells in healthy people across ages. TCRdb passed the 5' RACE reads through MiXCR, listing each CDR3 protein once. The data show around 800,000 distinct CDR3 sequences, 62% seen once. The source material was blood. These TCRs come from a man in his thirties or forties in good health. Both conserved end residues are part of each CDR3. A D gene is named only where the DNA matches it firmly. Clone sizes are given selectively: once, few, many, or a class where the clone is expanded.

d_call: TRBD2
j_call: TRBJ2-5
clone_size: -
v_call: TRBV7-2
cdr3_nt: TGTGCCAGCAGAGGGACTAGCGGGGGGGTAAGGCAAGAGACCCAGTACTTC
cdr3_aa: CASRGTSGGVRQETQYF

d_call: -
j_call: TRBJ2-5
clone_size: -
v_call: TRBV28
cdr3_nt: TGTGCCAGCAACGACGCAGGGGGGGCAGGAGAGACCCAGTACTTC
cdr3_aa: CASNDAGGAGETQYF

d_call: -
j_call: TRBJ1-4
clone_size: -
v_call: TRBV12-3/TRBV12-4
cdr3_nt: TGTGCCAGCAGTTTAGCGGGACATGAGGAAAAACTGTTTTTT
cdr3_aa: CASSLAGHEEKLFF

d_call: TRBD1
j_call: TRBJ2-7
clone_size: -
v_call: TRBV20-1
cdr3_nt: TGCAGTGCTAGAGGTGTGGACAGGGTGTCCTACGAGCAGTACTTC
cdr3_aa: CSARGVDRVSYEQYF

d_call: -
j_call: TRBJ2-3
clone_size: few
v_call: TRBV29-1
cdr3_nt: TGCAGCGTTCTCGCGGTCACAGATACGCAGTATTTT
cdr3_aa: CSVLAVTDTQYF

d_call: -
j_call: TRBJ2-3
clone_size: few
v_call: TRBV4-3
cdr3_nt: TGCGCCAGCAGCCATACAGGGTACCCCACAGATACGCAGTATTTT
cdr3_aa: CASSHTGYPTDTQYF

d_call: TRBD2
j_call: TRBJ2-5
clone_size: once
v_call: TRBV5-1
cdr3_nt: TGCGCCACCACCTTCGGCCAGCGGGGGGCAGAGACCCAGTACTTC
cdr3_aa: CATTFGQRGAETQYF

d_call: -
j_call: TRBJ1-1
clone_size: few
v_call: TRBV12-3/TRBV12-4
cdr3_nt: TGTGCCAGCAAAACCGGGGAGGGGCACACTGAAGCTTTCTTT
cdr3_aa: CASKTGEGHTEAFF

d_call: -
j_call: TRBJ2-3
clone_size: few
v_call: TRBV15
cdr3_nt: TGTGCCACCAGCAGAGGCGGGTACGGTAGCACAGATACGCAGTATTTT
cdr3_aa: CATSRGGYGSTDTQYF

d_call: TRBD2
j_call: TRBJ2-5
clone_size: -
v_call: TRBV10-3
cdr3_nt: TGTGCCATCAGTGTAACGGAGCGGGGGACCGCCCAAGAGACCCAGTACTTC
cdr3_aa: CAISVTERGTAQETQYF

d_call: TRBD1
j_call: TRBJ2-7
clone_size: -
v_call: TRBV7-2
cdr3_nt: TGTGCCAGCAGCTTAGTTCGGACAGGGGGCTACGAGCAGTACTTC
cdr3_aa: CASSLVRTGGYEQYF

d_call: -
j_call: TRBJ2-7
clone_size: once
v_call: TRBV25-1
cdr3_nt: TGTGCCAGCAGTCGGGCGCAGACCTACTACGAGCAGTACTTC
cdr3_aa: CASSRAQTYYEQYF

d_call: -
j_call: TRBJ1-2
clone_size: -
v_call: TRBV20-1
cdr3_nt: TGCAGTGCAAATACAGGGATTTACACCTTC
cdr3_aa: CSANTGIYTF

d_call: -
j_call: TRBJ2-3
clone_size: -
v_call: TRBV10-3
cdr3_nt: TGTGCCATCAAGGGGGGCACAGATACGCAGTATTTT
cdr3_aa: CAIKGGTDTQYF

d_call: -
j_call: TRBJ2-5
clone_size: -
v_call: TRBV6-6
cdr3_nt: TGTGCCAGCAACCAACAGGGTCGGTGGACCCAGTACTTC
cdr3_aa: CASNQQGRWTQYF

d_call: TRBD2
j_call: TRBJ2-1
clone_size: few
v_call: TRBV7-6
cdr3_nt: TGTGCCAGCAGCCTTGCTAGCGGTTCGGATGAGCAGTTCTTC
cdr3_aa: CASSLASGSDEQFF

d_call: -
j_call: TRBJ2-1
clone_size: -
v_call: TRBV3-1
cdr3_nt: TGTGCCAGCAGCCAAGCGGTGACGCCTAGCAATGAGCAGTTCTTC
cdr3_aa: CASSQAVTPSNEQFF

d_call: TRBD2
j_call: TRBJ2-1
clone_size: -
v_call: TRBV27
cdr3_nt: TGTGCCAGCAGTTGGATAGGGACTAGCGGGAATAATGAGCAGTTCTTC
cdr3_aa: CASSWIGTSGNNEQFF

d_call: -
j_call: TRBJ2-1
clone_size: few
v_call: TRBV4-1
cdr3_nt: TGCGCCAGCAGCCCCGAAACGGCCCTGCCGAGCAATGAGCAGTTCTTC
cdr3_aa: CASSPETALPSNEQFF

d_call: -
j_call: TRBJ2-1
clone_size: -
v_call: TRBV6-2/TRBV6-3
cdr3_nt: TGTGCCAGCAGTGCCCTTCCCAGCTCCTACAATGAGCAGTTCTTC
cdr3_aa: CASSALPSSYNEQFF

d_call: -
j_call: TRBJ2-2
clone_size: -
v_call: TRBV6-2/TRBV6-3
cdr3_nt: TGTGCCAGCAGTTACTACCCCACCGGGGTGAACACCGGGGAGCTGTTTTTT
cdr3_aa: CASSYYPTGVNTGELFF

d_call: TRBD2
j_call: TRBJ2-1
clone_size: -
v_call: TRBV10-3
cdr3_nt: TGTGCCATCAGTGAGTCTATAGCGGGGGGATCGGGTAATGAGCAGTTCTTC
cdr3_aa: CAISESIAGGSGNEQFF

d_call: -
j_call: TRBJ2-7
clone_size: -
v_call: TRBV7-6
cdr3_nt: TGTGCCAGCAACTTAGGGCAGGCAGGGATGGTTTACGAGCAGTACTTC
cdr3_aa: CASNLGQAGMVYEQYF

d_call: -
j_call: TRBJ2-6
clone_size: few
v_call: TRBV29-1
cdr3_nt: TGCAGCGTTGATTTCGGATCTGGGGCCAACGTCCTGACTTTC
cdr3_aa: CSVDFGSGANVLTF

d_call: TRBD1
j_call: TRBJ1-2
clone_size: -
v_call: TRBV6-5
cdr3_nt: TGTGCCAGCAGTTACTCGAGGGGGACAGGGGACTATGGCTACACCTTC
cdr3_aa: CASSYSRGTGDYGYTF